Presented here are 14 T cell receptor beta chains from one specimen sequenced in a study of blood T cell repertoires in COVID-19. The repertoire was sequenced with immunoSEQ multiplex PCR; TCRdb's copy has only in-frame clones and lacks some. The table includes 140,000 or so clones, around 80% detected once. The sample was PBMCs or T cells enriched from blood (not recorded which). Receptors were obtained from a young woman who had been exposed to COVID-19.

This clone was recorded once. This sequence joins TRBV5-1 and TRBJ2-7, with 10 bases aligning to TRBD2. Looked up from germline, CDR1 is SGHRS and CDR2 is YFSETQ. With 0 bases clipped from V and 7 bases from J, the junction kept 7 bases outside the gene matches. The CDR3 runs 15 residues. CDR3 in amino acids: CASSLALAGSGEQYF. As DNA, the CDR3 is TGCGCCAGCAGCTTGGCACTAGCGGGATCGGGGGAGCAGTACTTC.

The chain employs TRBV7-6 and TRBJ1-5, with 7 bases lining up with TRBD1. The CDR3 extends over 18 amino acids. Germline V gene data show CDR1 as SGHVS and CDR2 as FNYEAQ. Germline trimming cut 5 bases from V and 0 bases from J; bases unmatched to any gene: 13. CDR3 amino acids: CASSPLPDRAVSNQPQHF. The DNA of the CDR3 is TGTGCCAGCAGCCCATTACCAGACAGGGCCGTTAGCAATCAGCCCCAGCATTTT.

V usage is TRBV28 and J usage is TRBJ2-1; tentative D call: TRBD2 (5 bases). V was trimmed by 2 bases and J by 4 bases, leaving 9 bases between them. This CDR3 contains 14 residues. Germline-derived CDR1 and CDR2 are MDHEN and SYDVKM. Here the CDR3 reads CASSLTSLYNEQFF. CDR3 nucleotide sequence: TGTGCCAGCAGTTTAACTAGTCTTTACAATGAGCAGTTCTTC.

This clone has just one count. V gene TRBV6-5 combines with J gene TRBJ1-2; perhaps TRBD1 as D (6 bases). Trimming removed 7 bases at V and 6 bases at J, with 18 bases between. CDR1 is MNHEY and CDR2 is SVGAGI in the germline V gene. The CDR3 is 14 residues long. The DNA for the CDR3 is TGTGCCAGCATCCGGGGGGGCGCGGGAGATGGCTACACCTTC. The encoded protein is CASIRGGAGDGYTF.

The chain is built from TRBV3-1 (or the pseudogene TRBV3-2) and TRBJ2-1, with 8 bases that match TRBD2. Germline V gene data show CDR1 as LGHDT and CDR2 as YNNKEL (reference sequence). V was pared by 0 bases and J by 8 bases, with 9 bases of the junction left unmatched. The CDR3 runs 16 residues. Here the CDR3 reads CASSQEASGSTYEQFF. CDR3 nucleotides: TGTGCCAGCAGCCAAGAAGCCAGCGGGAGTACGTATGAGCAGTTCTTC.

CDR3 protein: CASSQAGNEQFF. The CDR3 DNA reads as TGTGCCAGTAGCCAAGCGGGCAATGAGCAGTTCTTC. The chain is built from TRBV19 and TRBJ2-1, with D tentatively TRBD2 (6 bases). Trimming stripped 6 bases from V and 6 bases from J, with 9 bases between. This CDR3 region has 12 residues. CDR1 LNHDA and CDR2 SQIVND come from the germline V gene (reference sequence).

This sequence joins TRBV2 and TRBJ2-5; D may be TRBD1 (6 bases). CDR3 size: 14 residues. Per germline, CDR1 SNHLY and CDR2 FYNNEI. With 4 bases removed from V and 4 bases from J, the gap between germline ends came to 13 bases. This CDR3 is CASSGKGEGETQYF. In DNA form, the CDR3 reads TGTGCCAGCAGTGGAAAGGGGGAAGGAGAGACCCAGTACTTC.

This chain links TRBV4-1 with TRBJ2-7, with 8 bases that match TRBD1. The germline V gene encodes CDR1 MGHRA and CDR2 YSYEKL. The CDR3 is made up of 19 amino acids. V trimming: 0 bases; J trimming: 0 bases; junction bases outside the gene matches: 13. The CDR3 DNA reads as TGCGCCAGCAGCCAAGACCCGCTTAGGGACAGGACCCGCTCCTACGAGCAGTACTTC. Translating gives CASSQDPLRDRTRSYEQYF.

The chain couples TRBV9 to TRBJ1-4; D is perhaps TRBD1 (6 bases). Germline V gives CDR1 SGDLS, CDR2 YYNGEE. Trimming removed 3 bases at V and 1 base at J, with 7 bases between. This CDR3 spans 14 amino acids. The CDR3 is CASSATGTNEKLFF. DNA of the CDR3: TGTGCCAGCAGCGCGACAGGAACTAATGAAAAACTGTTTTTT.

This clone was seen once. The chain links TRBV6-4 to TRBJ2-1; the match to TRBD1 covers 9 bases. Germline trimming cut 4 bases from V and 7 bases from J; bases unmatched to any gene: 8. The length of the CDR3 is 15 residues. The germline V gene has CDR1 MRHNA and CDR2 SNTAGT. CDR3 nucleotides: TGTGCCAGCAGTGCTTCAGAGACAGGGGGAAATGAGCAGTTCTTC. This gives the protein CASSASETGGNEQFF.

J is TRBJ2-1 and V is TRBV11-2, with a weak D call TRBD2 (6 bases). Germline-derived CDR1 and CDR2 are SGHAT and FQNNGV. The germline V and J ends were trimmed by 6 bases and 10 bases, with 13 bases remaining between them. The CDR3 sequence is 12 residues long. The CDR3 region has the DNA TGTGCCAGCAGACATTGGGGGGAAGAGCAGTTCTTC. Residues: CASRHWGEEQFF. The full variable domain, with the rest looked up from reference TRBV11-2 and TRBJ2-1, is EAGVAQSPRYKIIEKRQSVAFWCNPISGHATLYWYQQILGQGPKLLIQFQNNGVVDDSQLPKDRFSAERLKGVDSTLKIQPAKLEDSAVYLCASRHWGEEQFFGPGTRLTVL.

This rearrangement joins TRBV19 to TRBJ1-1; 8 bases map to TRBD1. The CDR3 extends over 14 amino acids. J was trimmed by 5 bases and V by 4 bases; bases with no gene match: 6. Germline V gene lookup returns CDR1 LNHDA and CDR2 SQIVND (reference sequence). Written as DNA, the CDR3 is TGTGCCAGTAGTACCCGGACAGGGAGGACTGAAGCTTTCTTT. This gives the protein CASSTRTGRTEAFF.

The chain carries TRBV28 and TRBJ2-2; D remains ambiguous. The germline V and J ends were trimmed by 2 bases and 6 bases, with 4 bases remaining between them. The CDR3 extends over 12 amino acids. CDR1 MDHEN and CDR2 SYDVKM come from the germline V gene. The CDR3 reads CASSLSAGELFF. CDR3 DNA sequence: TGTGCCAGCAGTTTAAGCGCCGGGGAGCTGTTTTTT.

The J gene is TRBJ1-3, the V gene TRBV30; 8 bases are shared with TRBD1. This CDR3 is 12 amino acids long. The germline V gene has CDR1 GTSNPN and CDR2 SVGIG (reference sequence). The junction had 12 bases not matched to a gene; V was cut back by 6 bases and J by 14 bases. DNA for the CDR3: TGTGCCTGTAGACAGGGGCCCAACCCAGTATATTTT. It encodes CACRQGPNPVYF.